These 5 T cell receptor beta chains originate from one sample sequenced in a study of shared clonotypes between healthy human individuals. TCRdb's table, derived via immunoSEQ multiplex PCR, lists solely in-frame clones and lacks some. Of 780,000 or so clones in the sample, 72% are singletons; the top ten hold approximately 1.7%. Sequencing was done on a sample of memory CD4+ T cells sorted from blood. Described subset: CD45RA-negative fraction. These receptors were obtained from a woman aged 25 to 39 in good health.

The table lists this clone with a few counts. The chain recombines TRBV7-2 with TRBJ1-1, with TRBD1 matching over 8 bases. The germline CDR1 and CDR2 sequences are SGHTA and FQGNSA. With V trimmed by 4 bases and J by 3 bases, 13 bases remained unmatched. CDR3 length: 17 amino acids. The CDR3 bases are TGTGCCAGCAGCTCCAGACAGGGGATTAAGTTGGACACTGAAGCTTTCTTT. This encodes CASSSRQGIKLDTEAFF.

This clone came up a few times. The chain joins TRBV7-9 to TRBJ2-2; TRBD2 agrees at 9 bases. This CDR3 spans 15 amino acids. V shed 2 bases and J 6 bases; nucleotides not matched to a gene: 4. Germline CDR1 SEHNR, CDR2 FQNEAQ (reference sequence). The CDR3 protein is CASSLTSGFAGELFF. The CDR3, as DNA: TGTGCCAGCAGCTTAACTAGCGGGTTCGCCGGGGAGCTGTTTTTT.

In its sample, this clone was seen a few times. The V and J genes are TRBV4-2 and TRBJ1-4, with 8 bases aligning to TRBD1. Germline lookup yields CDR1 LGHNA and CDR2 YNFKEQ. This CDR3 is 17 amino acids long. The trim removed 4 bases at V and 0 bases at J, leaving 7 bases unmatched. The CDR3 DNA reads as TGTGCCAGCAGCCCGACAGGGGAAGTTGCAACTAATGAAAAACTGTTTTTT. Translating it yields CASSPTGEVATNEKLFF.

The table lists this clone with a few counts. The chain joins TRBV28 to TRBJ1-5; D gene unclear. The CDR3 loop spans 15 amino acids. Deletions cut 4 bases from V and 3 bases from J, with 13 bases between. In germline, CDR1 is MDHEN, CDR2 SYDVKM. Written as DNA, the CDR3 is TGTGCCAGCAGTTCTAGCGGCGCTTACAATCAGCCCCAGCATTTT. Its translation is CASSSSGAYNQPQHF.

This chain uses TRBV5-1 with TRBJ1-1; D is uncertain. V lost 4 bases and J 1 base, leaving 20 bases between the germline ends. CDR3 length: 17 amino acids. From germline, CDR1 is SGHRS and CDR2 YFSETQ. The CDR3 DNA reads as TGCGCCAGCAGCCCCGCCGACTGGCAGCAAGGGAACACTGAAGCTTTCTTT. This encodes CASSPADWQQGNTEAFF.